The rows below give T cell receptor beta chains drawn from one sample of a study of patients and donors after allogeneic stem cell transplantation. One entry per CDR3 protein results from TCRdb running MiXCR on the RT-PCR reads. The sample lists 400,000 to 500,000 distinct CDR3 sequences, roughly 17% occurring once. The sample comprised blood, either unsorted or a sorted T cell fraction (not recorded which). The source is a human donor who was either an allogeneic HSCT recipient or a stem cell or donor lymphocyte infusion donor (not recorded which). It is not recorded whose cells these are; they may come from a transplant donor. CDR3s include the opening cysteine and the closing phenylalanine or tryptophan. The D gene is left open where the match is weak. Rows give clone size only sometimes, using once, few, many, or a class for an expanded clone.

CASSLGHSYEQYF	TGTGCCAGCAGTTTGGGACACTCCTACGAGCAGTACTTC	TRBV12-3/TRBV12-4	many	NA	TRBJ2-7
CASSDGARDTGELFF	TGTGCCAGCAGCGACGGGGCGAGGGACACCGGGGAGCTGTTTTTT	TRBV11-2	NA	NA	TRBJ2-2
CASSHLWVGGYTF	TGTGCCAGCAGCCACTTGTGGGTTGGTGGCTACACCTTC	TRBV11-2	NA	NA	TRBJ1-2
CASSLTSGRGEQYF	TGTGCCAGTAGTCTGACTAGCGGGAGGGGAGAGCAGTACTTC	TRBV19	NA	TRBD2	TRBJ2-7
CASSPHSGRETQYF	TGCGCCAGCAGCCCGCATTCAGGCAGGGAGACCCAGTACTTC	TRBV5-1	NA	NA	TRBJ2-5
CASSQDGLASGEQYF	TGCGCCAGCAGCCAAGATGGACTGGCTTCAGGTGAGCAGTACTTC	TRBV4-1	NA	NA	TRBJ2-7
CSASRQRGNQPQHF	TGCAGTGCTAGCCGACAAAGGGGCAATCAGCCCCAGCATTTT	TRBV20-1	few	NA	TRBJ1-5
CASSLLDLGNYGYTF	TGTGCCAGCAGTTTATTGGATCTCGGAAACTATGGCTACACCTTC	TRBV12-3/TRBV12-4	NA	NA	TRBJ1-2
CASRPGTSDTDTQYF	TGCGCCAGCAGGCCCGGGACTAGCGACACAGATACGCAGTATTTT	TRBV5-1	few	TRBD2	TRBJ2-3
CASSLDHVTQYF	TGTGCCAGCAGCTTAGACCACGTTACGCAGTATTTT	TRBV11-2	NA	NA	TRBJ2-3
CASTRQGWAFF	TGTGCCAGTACACGACAGGGATGGGCTTTCTTT	TRBV19	few	TRBD1	TRBJ1-1
CASSWRLSGRNTGELFF	TGTGCCAGCAGCTGGAGGCTTAGCGGGAGGAACACCGGGGAGCTGTTTTTT	TRBV7-8	NA	TRBD2	TRBJ2-2
CASSKGFGLAGPSSSYEQYF	TGTGCCAGCAGCAAAGGCTTCGGACTAGCGGGACCCTCCAGCTCCTACGAGCAGTACTTC	TRBV21-1	few	NA	TRBJ2-7
CSALGAAGAYEQYF	TGCAGCGCCCTGGGAGCAGCGGGAGCCTACGAGCAGTACTTC	TRBV29-1	few	TRBD2	TRBJ2-7
CASSLGTSNQPQHF	TGTGCCAGCAGTCTCGGGACGAGCAATCAGCCCCAGCATTTT	TRBV3-1	many	NA	TRBJ1-5
CSVLRTSGGYEQYF	TGCAGCGTTCTTAGGACATCCGGGGGCTACGAGCAGTACTTC	TRBV29-1	many	NA	TRBJ2-7
CASSLRASTDTQYF	TGCGCCAGCAGCTTGCGGGCCAGCACAGATACGCAGTATTTT	TRBV5-1	NA	NA	TRBJ2-3
CASSYGQAYTGELFF	TGTGCCAGCAGTTACGGCCAGGCCTACACCGGGGAGCTGTTTTTT	TRBV6-5	few	NA	TRBJ2-2
CASSPPSGNTEAFF	TGTGCCAGCTCACCACCTTCAGGGAACACTGAAGCTTTCTTT	TRBV18	NA	NA	TRBJ1-1
CATSDLTSTDTQYF	TGTGCCACCAGTGACTTGACGAGCACAGATACGCAGTATTTT	TRBV24-1	NA	NA	TRBJ2-3
CASSHPGAYEQYF	TGCGCCAGCAGCCACCCCGGGGCCTACGAGCAGTACTTC	TRBV4-1	NA	NA	TRBJ2-7
CASSKDNTDTQYF	TGTGCCAGCAGCAAGGACAACACAGATACGCAGTATTTT	TRBV7-3	NA	NA	TRBJ2-3
CATSDPLAGDAYNEQFF	TGTGCCACCAGTGACCCCTTAGCGGGCGATGCCTACAATGAGCAGTTCTTC	TRBV24-1	few	TRBD2	TRBJ2-1
CAWNSDRSGNTIYF	TGTGCCTGGAATTCGGACAGAAGTGGAAACACCATATATTTT	TRBV30	NA	NA	TRBJ1-3
CASTTGSYEQYF	TGTGCCAGCACCACAGGGTCATACGAGCAGTACTTC	TRBV12-3/TRBV12-4	NA	NA	TRBJ2-7
CSVQTTGSGNTIYF	TGCAGCGTCCAGACGACAGGGTCTGGAAACACCATATATTTT	TRBV29-1	few	TRBD1	TRBJ1-3
CASSQEGTVPSYNEQFF	TGCGCCAGCAGCCAAGAGGGGACAGTACCCTCCTACAATGAGCAGTTCTTC	TRBV4-3	few	TRBD1	TRBJ2-1
CASSAWGGGADTQYF	TGTGCCAGCAGCGCGTGGGGGGGAGGCGCAGATACGCAGTATTTT	TRBV5-6	many	TRBD2	TRBJ2-3
CASSPSRGSTDTQYF	TGCGCCAGCAGTCCCTCGAGGGGTAGCACAGATACGCAGTATTTT	TRBV4-1	few	NA	TRBJ2-3
CAWDGGFHYEQYF	TGTGCCTGGGACGGGGGTTTCCACTACGAGCAGTACTTC	TRBV30	NA	NA	TRBJ2-7
CASSFLLAGTQYF	TGTGCCAGCAGTTTCTTACTAGCGGGGACCCAGTACTTC	TRBV12-3/TRBV12-4	many	TRBD2	TRBJ2-5
CSASLVQDTQYF	TGCAGTGCTAGTCTAGTCCAAGATACGCAGTATTTT	TRBV20-1	few	NA	TRBJ2-3
CASNPQLARQPDTQYF	TGTGCCAGCAACCCGCAATTGGCGAGACAACCAGATACGCAGTATTTT	TRBV12-3/TRBV12-4	many	NA	TRBJ2-3